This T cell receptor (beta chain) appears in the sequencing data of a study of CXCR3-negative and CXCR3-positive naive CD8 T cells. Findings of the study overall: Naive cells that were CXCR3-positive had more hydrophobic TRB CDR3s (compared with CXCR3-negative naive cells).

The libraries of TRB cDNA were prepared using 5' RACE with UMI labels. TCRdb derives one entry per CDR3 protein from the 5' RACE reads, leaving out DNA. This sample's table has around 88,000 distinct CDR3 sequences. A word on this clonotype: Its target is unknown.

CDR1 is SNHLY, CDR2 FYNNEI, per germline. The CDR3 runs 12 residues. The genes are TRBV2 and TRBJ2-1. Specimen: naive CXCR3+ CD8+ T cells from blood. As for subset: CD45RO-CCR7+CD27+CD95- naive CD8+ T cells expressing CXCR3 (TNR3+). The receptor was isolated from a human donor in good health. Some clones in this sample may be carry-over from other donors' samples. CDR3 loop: CASSEGLNEQFF.